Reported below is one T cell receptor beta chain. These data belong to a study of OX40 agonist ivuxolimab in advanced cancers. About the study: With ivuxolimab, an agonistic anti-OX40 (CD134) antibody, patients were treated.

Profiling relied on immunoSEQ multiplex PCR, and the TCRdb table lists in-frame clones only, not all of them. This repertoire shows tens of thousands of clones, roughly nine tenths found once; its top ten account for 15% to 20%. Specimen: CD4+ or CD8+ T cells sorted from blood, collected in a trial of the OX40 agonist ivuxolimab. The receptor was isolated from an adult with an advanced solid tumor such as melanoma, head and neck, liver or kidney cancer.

In DNA form, the CDR3 reads TGTGCCACCAGCAAACTACCGGGACTTCCCTCTGGAAACACCATATATTTT. This sequence encodes CATSKLPGLPSGNTIYF. The chain couples TRBV15 to TRBJ1-3; tentative D call: TRBD1 (5 bases). This CDR3 has 17 amino acids. V gave up 4 bases and J gave up 0 bases, with 16 bases separating them. Germline loops: CDR1 LNHNV, CDR2 YYDKDF (reference sequence).